The 27 T cell receptor beta chains presented below share a single source sample, sequenced in a study of response to subunit inactivated influenza vaccine. TCRdb redid the calling of the RT-PCR reads with MiXCR, one entry per CDR3 protein. The profile covers roughly 500,000 distinct CDR3 sequences, with roughly 25% appearing a single time and less than 2.5% taken by the ten largest. The sequencing used CD4+ T cells sorted from PBMCs, collected 5 days after vaccination. The receptor set was obtained from a man aged 50-59 years who received an inactivated influenza vaccine.

The chain recombines TRBV20-1 with TRBJ2-3, with TRBD2 matching over 7 bases. Germline V gene sequence: CDR1 DFQATT, CDR2 SNEGSKA (reference sequence). Unmatched junction bases numbered 8, after V lost 1 base and J lost 1 base. The CDR3 runs 16 residues. The CDR3 is CSARVAGVGRTDTQYF. In DNA, the CDR3 is TGCAGTGCTAGAGTTGCGGGAGTAGGGCGCACAGATACGCAGTATTTT.

The chain employs TRBV9 and TRBJ2-5; TRBD2 agrees at 9 bases. Germline V gene lookup returns CDR1 SGDLS and CDR2 YYNGEE. The junction had 3 bases not matched to a gene; V was cut back by 0 bases and J by 3 bases. The CDR3 is 15 residues long. CDR3 nucleotides: TGTGCCAGCAGCGTAGGCGCTAGCGGGGAAGAGACCCAGTACTTC. Protein sequence: CASSVGASGEETQYF.

This sequence joins TRBV7-8 and TRBJ2-7; tentative D call: TRBD2 (5 bases). The germline V gene encodes CDR1 SGHVS and CDR2 FQNEAQ. The CDR3 consists of 17 residues. V lost 0 bases and J 4 bases, leaving 19 bases between the germline ends. CDR3 coding DNA: TGTGCCAGCAGCTTAGCTTCCCGAAAGAGGGTGTCTTACGAGCAGTACTTC. Residues: CASSLASRKRVSYEQYF.

V and J are TRBV12-3 or TRBV12-4 and TRBJ2-2, with unresolved D. Trimming cost V 3 bases and J 1 base, with 6 bases left between them. The CDR3 covers 14 residues. The CDR3 DNA sequence: TGTGCCAGCAGTTTGACGGAGAACACCGGGGAGCTGTTTTTT. It codes for CASSLTENTGELFF.

The chain employs TRBV20-1 and TRBJ2-2, with 8 bases that match TRBD1. Germline CDR1 DFQATT, CDR2 SNEGSKA (reference sequence). This CDR3 spans 14 amino acids. V shed 2 bases and J 7 bases; nucleotides not matched to a gene: 6. In DNA, the CDR3 is TGCAGTGCTAGACAGGGGGCGACGAACGGGGAGCTGTTTTTT. This codes for CSARQGATNGELFF.

Only a few counts were recorded for this clonotype. CDR3 nucleotides: TGTGCCAGTAGTTCGTCCAGGGGGGTCGAGCAGTTCTTC. It is translated as CASSSSRGVEQFF. This chain connects TRBV19 to TRBJ2-1; TRBD1 might be the D (7 bases). Germline V gives CDR1 LNHDA, CDR2 SQIVND (reference sequence). Trimming shortened V by 5 bases and J by 10 bases, and 15 bases separated the two germline ends. The CDR3 has 13 amino acids.

The chain employs TRBV5-6 and TRBJ2-7; 15 nucleotides line up with TRBD2. The V gene's germline CDR1 is SGHDT and CDR2 YYEEEE. V shed 4 bases, J shed 7 bases, and the junction held 9 bases outside the gene matches. This CDR3 has 16 amino acids. The CDR3 DNA reads as TGTGCCAGCAGCCCGGGACTAGCGGGAGGAGTGAGAGAGCAGTACTTC. Amino acid sequence: CASSPGLAGGVREQYF.

This clonotype was seen only a few times. Its ends do not fully match the called genes, so a read error is possible. The CDR3 bases are TGCGCCAGCAGCTCAACAGGGTCCCTGAGGAACACTGAAGTTTTCTTT. The encoded protein is CASSSTGSLRNTEVFF. The V gene is TRBV5-1, the J gene TRBJ1-1; D might be TRBD1 (6 bases). Per the germline V gene, CDR1 is SGHRS and CDR2 is YFSETQ. This CDR3 contains 16 residues. Full variable domain (outside the CDR3, taken from reference TRBV5-1 and TRBJ1-1): KAGVTQTPRYLIKTRGQQVTLSCSPISGHRSVSWYQQTPGQGLQFLFEYFSETQRNKGNFPGRFSGRQFSNSRSEMNVSTLELGDSALYLCASSSTGSLRNTEVFFGQGTRLTVV.

The chain combines TRBV29-1 with TRBJ2-7; weak D call: TRBD2 (6 bases). Germline V gives CDR1 SQVTM, CDR2 ANQGSEA. This CDR3 has 15 amino acids. Deletions cut 1 base from V and 7 bases from J, with 20 bases between. CDR3 region: CSVEALGGGTGEQYF. CDR3 bases: TGCAGCGTTGAAGCGCTGGGGGGAGGAACGGGGGAGCAGTACTTC.

This clonotype was counted between two and nine times. The chain couples TRBV4-3 to TRBJ2-3; 14 nucleotides match TRBD2. Germline trimming cut 2 bases from V and 4 bases from J; bases unmatched to any gene: 5. Germline CDR1 and CDR2: LGHNA and YSLEER. This CDR3 is 17 amino acids long. CDR3 protein: CASSQRGTSGSSDTQYF. The DNA for the CDR3 is TGCGCCAGCAGCCAAAGGGGGACTAGCGGGAGTTCAGATACGCAGTATTTT.

This chain uses TRBV2 with TRBJ2-2, with TRBD1 identical over 11 bases. V lost 7 bases to trimming and J lost 6 bases; unmatched junction nucleotides: 4. Per germline, CDR1 SNHLY and CDR2 FYNNEI. The CDR3 has 14 amino acids. The CDR3 here is CASTGQGAAGELFF. As DNA, the CDR3 is TGTGCCAGCACAGGACAGGGGGCCGCCGGGGAGCTGTTTTTT.

This chain uses TRBV7-3 with TRBJ2-2; unclear D gene. Deletions cut 5 bases from V and 7 bases from J, with 14 bases between. The CDR3 sequence is 14 residues long. Germline CDR1 is SGHTA and CDR2 is FQGTGA. The CDR3 nucleotides read TGTGCCAGCAGCCGCGGACCGTCCGGCGGGGAGCTGTTTTTT. Translated, it gives CASSRGPSGGELFF.

This clonotype has a count of ten or more. At one of its ends the junction is not consistent with the germline gene, which may arise from a read error. This chain links TRBV29-1 with TRBJ2-2, with 7 bases fitting TRBD1. Germline-derived CDR1 and CDR2 are SQVTM and ANQGSEA. This CDR3 is built from 14 residues. The CDR3 DNA is TGCAGCGTTCAAGACAGGGCGAACACCGGGGAGCTGTTTTTT. Amino acid sequence: CSVQDRANTGELFF.

This rearrangement joins TRBV7-9 to TRBJ2-3, with TRBD1 matching over 11 bases. Unmatched junction bases numbered 3, after V lost 4 bases and J lost 6 bases. This CDR3 region has 14 residues. CDR1 is SEHNR, CDR2 FQNEAQ, per germline (reference sequence). Written as DNA, the CDR3 is TGTGCCAGCAGCTCGGACAGGGGGCTTGATACGCAGTATTTT. Translated, it gives CASSSDRGLDTQYF.

The genes are TRBV7-2 and TRBJ2-7; D gene ambiguous. The CDR3 sequence is 13 residues long. Per germline, CDR1 SGHTA and CDR2 FQGNSA. The ends were cut back, 4 bases at V and 3 bases at J, with 10 bases in the middle. For the CDR3, the DNA is TGTGCCAGCAGCTCTGGCAGCTACTACGAGCAGTACTTC. It codes for CASSSGSYYEQYF.

Here the CDR3 reads CASSLAPGQGGTEAFF. The CDR3 bases are TGTGCCAGCAGCTTAGCCCCTGGACAGGGTGGAACTGAAGCTTTCTTT. The chain has TRBV7-2 and TRBJ1-1; 8 nucleotides line up with TRBD1. The V segment lost 0 bases and the J segment 5 bases; nucleotides outside the gene matches: 8. The V gene's germline CDR1 is SGHTA and CDR2 FQGNSA. The CDR3 loop spans 16 amino acids.

The gene calls are TRBV6-1 and TRBJ1-5; D unresolved. Germline V gives CDR1 MNHNS, CDR2 SASEGT. V lost 6 bases, J lost 2 bases, and 8 bases lay in between. The CDR3 runs to 13 residues. This chain's CDR3 is CASSPLRNQPQHF. The CDR3, as DNA: TGTGCCAGCAGCCCCCTACGCAATCAGCCCCAGCATTTT.

This clonotype was picked up many times. The chain recombines TRBV5-1 with TRBJ2-1; D is possibly TRBD2 (6 bases). Deletions cut 4 bases from V and 8 bases from J, with 10 bases between. This CDR3 is 12 amino acids long. Germline values: CDR1 SGHRS, CDR2 YFSETQ. CDR3 sequence: CASSPEGHEQFF. As DNA, the CDR3 is TGCGCCAGCAGCCCGGAGGGGCATGAGCAGTTCTTC. Filled out from reference TRBV5-1 and TRBJ2-1, the complete variable domain reads KAGVTQTPRYLIKTRGQQVTLSCSPISGHRSVSWYQQTPGQGLQFLFEYFSETQRNKGNFPGRFSGRQFSNSRSEMNVSTLELGDSALYLCASSPEGHEQFFGPGTRLTVL.

The V call is TRBV27, the J call TRBJ2-7, with D perhaps TRBD2 (5 bases). Deletions cut 3 bases from V and 2 bases from J, with 23 bases between. The CDR3 is made up of 18 amino acids. CDR1 and CDR2 from the germline V gene are MNHEY and SMNVEV (reference sequence). The CDR3 protein is CASSFQKTGIRSPYEQYF. The CDR3 bases are TGTGCCAGCAGTTTCCAGAAAACGGGGATTAGGAGTCCCTACGAGCAGTACTTC.

This rearrangement joins TRBV7-3 to TRBJ2-1, with D possibly TRBD2 on 5 matching bases. V lost 5 bases, J lost 2 bases, and 13 bases lay in between. CDR3 length: 15 amino acids. Germline V gene data show CDR1 as SGHTA and CDR2 as FQGTGA. The DNA of the CDR3 is TGTGCCAGCAGCAGCGGCGGCTACACCTACAATGAGCAGTTCTTC. Its translation: CASSSGGYTYNEQFF.

This clonotype occurred a few times. The chain joins TRBV28 to TRBJ2-2, with D uncertain. The germline CDR1 and CDR2 sequences are MDHEN and SYDVKM. This CDR3 is built from 16 residues. Trimming removed 2 bases from V and 0 bases from J, with 10 bases in between. Here the CDR3 DNA reads TGTGCCAGCAGTTTACCCGGCCTCACGAACACCGGGGAGCTGTTTTTT. Its protein is CASSLPGLTNTGELFF.

This clonotype was seen many times. This chain uses TRBV7-2 with TRBJ2-1; D unresolved. The CDR3 sequence is 16 residues long. Germline CDR1 is SGHTA and CDR2 is FQGNSA. With 0 bases removed from V and 1 base from J, the gap between germline ends came to 10 bases. The CDR3 nucleotides are TGTGCCAGCAGCTTAGCACAAGACCCTTCCTACAATGAGCAGTTCTTC. Encoded protein: CASSLAQDPSYNEQFF.

This clonotype was seen at least ten times. The chain couples TRBV7-3 to TRBJ1-1; 9 bases fit TRBD1. The junction had 16 bases not matched to a gene; V was cut back by 4 bases and J by 10 bases. The V gene's germline CDR1 is SGHTA and CDR2 FQGTGA. This CDR3 region has 16 residues. This CDR3 is CASSSGGYGTGQRAFF. The CDR3, as DNA: TGTGCCAGCAGCTCGGGGGGTTACGGGACAGGGCAACGAGCTTTCTTT.

This clonotype was observed many times. The V gene is TRBV5-1, the J gene TRBJ2-1; 15 bases fit TRBD2. This CDR3 region has 17 residues. The trim removed 3 bases at V and 4 bases at J, leaving 5 bases unmatched. CDR1 SGHRS and CDR2 YFSETQ come from the germline V gene. The CDR3 coding sequence is TGCGCCAGCAGCTCGCCGGGACTAGCGGGAGGATACAATGAGCAGTTCTTC. Its translation is CASSSPGLAGGYNEQFF. Looking up the rest from reference TRBV5-1 and TRBJ2-1 gives the full variable domain: KAGVTQTPRYLIKTRGQQVTLSCSPISGHRSVSWYQQTPGQGLQFLFEYFSETQRNKGNFPGRFSGRQFSNSRSEMNVSTLELGDSALYLCASSSPGLAGGYNEQFFGPGTRLTVL.

This clonotype was counted a few times. The chain joins TRBV3-1 to TRBJ2-1, with D possibly matching TRBD2 (6 bases). The germline V and J ends were trimmed by 2 bases and 5 bases, with 16 bases remaining between them. Germline V gene data show CDR1 as LGHDT and CDR2 as YNNKEL (reference sequence). This CDR3 has 16 residues. The CDR3 bases are TGTGCCAGCAGCCAACCCGGGGTAGCGGCTAACAATGAGCAGTTCTTC. Protein product: CASSQPGVAANNEQFF.

This chain links TRBV20-1 with TRBJ2-5, with 15 bases matching TRBD2. V shed 1 base, J shed 4 bases, and the junction held 4 bases outside the gene matches. This CDR3 is 16 amino acids long. Germline CDR1 and CDR2: DFQATT and SNEGSKA (reference sequence). The CDR3 bases are TGCAGTGCTAGAGGGACTAGCGGGGGGGTGGGAGAGACCCAGTACTTC. Translated: CSARGTSGGVGETQYF.

The rearrangement links TRBV12-3 or TRBV12-4 to TRBJ2-7; D unresolved. Trimming stripped 3 bases from V and 4 bases from J, with 13 bases between. This CDR3 spans 14 amino acids. CDR3 DNA: TGTGCCAGCAGTTTGATGGGGTCAGAGTACGAGCAGTACTTC. Its protein product is CASSLMGSEYEQYF.